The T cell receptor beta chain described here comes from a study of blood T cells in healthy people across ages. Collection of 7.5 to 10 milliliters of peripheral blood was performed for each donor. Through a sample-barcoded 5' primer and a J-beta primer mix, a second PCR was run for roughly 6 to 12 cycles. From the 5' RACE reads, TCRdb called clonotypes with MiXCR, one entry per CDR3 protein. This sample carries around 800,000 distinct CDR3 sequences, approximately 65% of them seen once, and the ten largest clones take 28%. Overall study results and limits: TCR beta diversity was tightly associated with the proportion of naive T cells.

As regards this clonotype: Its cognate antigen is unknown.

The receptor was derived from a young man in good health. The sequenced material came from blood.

The CDR3 nucleotides are TGTGCCAGCAGTTTGGACGAGATTTTCTCCTACGAGCAGTACTTC. This encodes CASSLDEIFSYEQYF. V is TRBV6-2 or TRBV6-3 and J is TRBJ2-7; no clear D. V lost 4 bases, J lost 0 bases, and 13 bases lay in between. There are 15 residues in the CDR3. Germline-derived CDR1 and CDR2 are MNHEY and SVGEGT.